This is a list of T cell receptor beta chains from one sample in a study of shared clonotypes between healthy human individuals. Using immunoSEQ multiplex PCR, the repertoire was profiled, and TCRdb retains in-frame clones only, with some absent. Seen here are around 980,000 clones, roughly 74% observed once, and the top ten hold 0.6% to 0.7%. Material: memory CD4+ T cells from PBMCs. All receptors derive from a young man in good health. Some clones in this sample may be carry-over from other donors' samples. CDR3s include the opening cysteine and the closing phenylalanine or tryptophan. The D gene is left open where the match is weak. A row's size may be missing; if present it is once, few, many or a size class.

j_call | d_call | v_call | clone_size | cdr3_aa | cdr3_nt
TRBJ2-2 | TRBD2 | TRBV19 | - | CASISTSGYTGELFF | TGTGCCAGTATTAGCACTAGCGGGTACACCGGGGAGCTGTTTTTT
TRBJ1-1 | - | TRBV30 | - | CAWRPGWNTEAFF | TGTGCCTGGAGACCCGGGTGGAACACTGAAGCTTTCTTT
TRBJ2-2 | TRBD2 | TRBV5-4 | - | CASSLGGFAGGRTGELFF | TGTGCCAGCAGCTTGGGAGGTTTTGCGGGAGGACGTACCGGGGAGCTGTTTTTT
TRBJ2-7 | TRBD2 | TRBV7-2 | - | CASSLAGGRSYEQYF | TGTGCCAGCAGCTTAGCCGGGGGGAGAAGCTACGAGCAGTACTTC
TRBJ2-5 | TRBD2 | TRBV5-4 | few | CASSFRTSGRGEETQYF | TGTGCCAGCAGCTTTCGGACTAGCGGGAGGGGGGAAGAGACCCAGTACTTC
TRBJ1-5 | - | TRBV4-1 | - | CASSQGGGYWPQHF | TGCGCCAGCAGCCAAGGAGGAGGGTACTGGCCCCAGCATTTT
TRBJ1-5 | TRBD1 | TRBV28 | - | CASTDPRGTGRNQPQHF | TGTGCCAGCACCGACCCGAGGGGGACAGGCCGTAATCAGCCCCAGCATTTT
TRBJ1-2 | - | TRBV5-6 | - | CASSTGTGYTF | TGTGCCAGCAGCACCGGGACTGGCTACACCTTC
TRBJ2-7 | - | TRBV7-3 | - | CASSLSRSSLHEQYF | TGTGCCAGCAGCTTAAGTCGGTCCAGCCTCCACGAGCAGTACTTC
TRBJ2-1 | - | TRBV5-1 | once | CASSLLLGKGNEQFF | TGCGCCAGCAGCTTGTTGTTGGGGAAGGGCAATGAGCAGTTCTTC
TRBJ1-1 | - | TRBV6-6 | - | CASSSRGTEAFF | TGTGCCAGCAGTTCCAGGGGCACTGAAGCTTTCTTT
TRBJ2-3 | TRBD2 | TRBV4-2 | few | CASSQETSGTDTQYF | TGTGCCAGCAGCCAAGAGACTAGCGGCACAGATACGCAGTATTTT